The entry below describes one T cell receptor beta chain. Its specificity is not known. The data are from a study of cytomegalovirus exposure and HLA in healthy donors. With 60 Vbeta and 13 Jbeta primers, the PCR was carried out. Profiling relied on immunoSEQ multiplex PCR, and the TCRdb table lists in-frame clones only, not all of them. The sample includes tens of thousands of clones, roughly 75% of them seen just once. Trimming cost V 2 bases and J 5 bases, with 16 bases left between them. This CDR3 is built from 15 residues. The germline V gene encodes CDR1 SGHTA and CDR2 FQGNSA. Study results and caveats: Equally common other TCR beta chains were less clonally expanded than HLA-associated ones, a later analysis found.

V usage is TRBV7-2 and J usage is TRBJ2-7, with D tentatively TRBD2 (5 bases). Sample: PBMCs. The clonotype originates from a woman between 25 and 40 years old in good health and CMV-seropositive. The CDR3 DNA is TGTGCCAGCAGCTTAATCCGAGGTTCGGGGAACGAGCAGTACTTC. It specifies CASSLIRGSGNEQYF.